The rows below give T cell receptor beta chains drawn from one sample of a study of T cell responses to AZD1222 COVID-19 vaccine. The data were produced by immunoSEQ multiplex PCR, yet TCRdb's version contains in-frame clones alone and is incomplete. The sample records 120,000 to 150,000 clones, about 91% being singletons. The sequences come from peripheral blood, collected on day 0 of MenACWY control vaccination. Source of these receptors: an adult in good health. CDR3s include the opening cysteine and the closing phenylalanine or tryptophan. Fields, in order: D gene, V gene, clone size, J gene, CDR3 DNA, CDR3 protein. The D gene is left open where the match is weak. Not every row has a clone size; where given, it reads once, few, many or a size class.

>NA|TRBV4-3|few|TRBJ1-4
TGCGCCAGCAGCCCACGGGGGACTAATGAAAAACTGTTTTTT
CASSPRGTNEKLFF
>NA|TRBV2|NA|TRBJ2-7
TGTGCCAGCACGGGAGTAGCGGTGGCCTACGAGCAGTACTTC
CASTGVAVAYEQYF
>NA|TRBV5-6|once|TRBJ2-7
TGTGCCAGCAGCTTGGCCCGTAAGGGTACCTACGAGCAGTACTTC
CASSLARKGTYEQYF
>NA|TRBV11-3|NA|TRBJ2-4
TGTGCCAGCGGCCCCACACTAGCCAAAAACATTCAGTACTTC
CASGPTLAKNIQYF
>TRBD1|TRBV27|NA|TRBJ1-2
TGTGCCAGCAGACGACAGGGTAACTATGGCTACACCTTC
CASRRQGNYGYTF
>TRBD1|TRBV2|NA|TRBJ1-2
TGTGCCAGCAGCCTTACCGGGACAGGGAGTGGCTACACCTTC
CASSLTGTGSGYTF
>TRBD1|TRBV6-6|NA|TRBJ1-2
TGTGCCAGCAGTTACGGACAGGGAAATGGCTACACCTTC
CASSYGQGNGYTF
>NA|TRBV19|NA|TRBJ2-3
TGTGCCAGTACGGCTAGCACAGATACGCAGTATTTT
CASTASTDTQYF
>NA|TRBV19|once|TRBJ2-5
TGTGCCAGTAGTAAATCTCGGGGGGCAGAGACCCAGTACTTC
CASSKSRGAETQYF
>TRBD1|TRBV11-3|NA|TRBJ1-2
TGTGCCAGCAGCGAAAGAGGACAGGCGAGTGGCTACACCTTC
CASSERGQASGYTF
>NA|TRBV3-1/TRBV3-2|NA|TRBJ1-3
TGTGCCAGCAGCCAAAACCGGGACTTCCCAGGAAACACCATATATTTT
CASSQNRDFPGNTIYF
>NA|TRBV9|once|TRBJ2-1
TGTGCCAGCAGCAAATCGCCGGGACCCTACAATGAGCAGTTCTTC
CASSKSPGPYNEQFF
>NA|TRBV27|NA|TRBJ2-7
TGTGCCAGCAGTTTCTCGGCTTGGGGGGAATTAAGCTCCTACGAGCAGTACTTC
CASSFSAWGELSSYEQYF
>TRBD2|TRBV7-2|few|TRBJ2-7
TGTGCCAGCAGCTTAGTTGGGACTAGCGGGACCTACGAGCAGTACTTC
CASSLVGTSGTYEQYF
>NA|TRBV6-5|NA|TRBJ2-7
TGTGCCAGCAGTTACTCGTGGCTCAAGGCAGGCTTC
CASSYSWLKAGF
>NA|TRBV25-1|few|TRBJ1-4
TGTGCCAGCAGTCAATCTTTAGCCACAACTAATGAAAAACTGTTTTTT
CASSQSLATTNEKLFF
>NA|TRBV27|NA|TRBJ1-2
TGTGCCAGCAGTGACGACCTCCGGGACAACAACTATGGCTACACCTTC
CASSDDLRDNNYGYTF
>NA|TRBV7-6|once|TRBJ2-6
TGTGCCAGCAGTACCGCGGGCTCTGGGGCCAACGTCCTGACTTTC
CASSTAGSGANVLTF
>TRBD1|TRBV27|once|TRBJ1-5
TGTGCCAGCAGTTTCTCCGGGACAGGGAGTCCCCCCCGGGGTCAGCCCCAGCATTTT
CASSFSGTGSPPRGQPQHF
>TRBD2|TRBV6-5|NA|TRBJ2-7
TGTGCCAGCAGTTACAGGGGAGGGAATCGCGAGCAGTACTTC
CASSYRGGNREQYF
>NA|TRBV2|NA|TRBJ1-5
TGTGCCAGCTCCCCAGGGAGGGAGTTCGGGCCCCAGCATTTT
CASSPGREFGPQHF
>NA|TRBV11-2|NA|TRBJ2-5
TGTGCCAGCAGCCCCGCCAGTCCAAAAGAGACCCAGTACTTC
CASSPASPKETQYF
>TRBD1|TRBV14|NA|TRBJ2-7
TGTGCCAGCAGCCAAGGATTGACAGGGGTCTACGAGCAGTACTTC
CASSQGLTGVYEQYF
>TRBD2|TRBV11-2|NA|TRBJ2-7
TGTGCCAGCAGCCTCGGGGGGGACGACGAGCAGTACTTC
CASSLGGDDEQYF
>NA|TRBV6-1|few|TRBJ1-4
TGTGCCAGCAGTGACAATAGACAGGATATCTTCTCAACTAATGAAAAACTGTTTTTT
CASSDNRQDIFSTNEKLFF
>NA|TRBV30|once|TRBJ1-6
TGTGCCTGGAGTGTAAGGGGTTTCGATAATTCACCCCTCCACTTT
CAWSVRGFDNSPLHF
>TRBD1|TRBV6-1|NA|TRBJ2-1
TGTGCCAGCAGTGTTCCGCCGGGACAGGAACTCTACAATGAGCAGTTCTTC
CASSVPPGQELYNEQFF
>NA|TRBV4-1|NA|TRBJ1-4
TGCGCCAGCAGCCAAGATCACAGAAAAAATGAAAAACTGTTTTTT
CASSQDHRKNEKLFF
>TRBD2|TRBV29-1|NA|TRBJ2-1
TGCAGCGTTGGGTTAGCGGGAAAAAATGAGCAGTTCTTC
CSVGLAGKNEQFF
>NA|TRBV6-4|NA|TRBJ2-3
TGTGCCAGCAGTGACGGGACAGATACGCAGTATTTT
CASSDGTDTQYF
>NA|TRBV7-7|NA|TRBJ2-7
TGTGCTAGCAGCTTAGGAGGGGCGGTGGGCGAGCAGTACTTC
CASSLGGAVGEQYF
>TRBD1|TRBV29-1|NA|TRBJ2-1
TGCAGCGTTGGGGGACAGGGGGCCTACAATGAGCAGTTCTTC
CSVGGQGAYNEQFF
>NA|TRBV29-1|NA|TRBJ1-1
TGCAGCGTGACCGGGTCAGGGGAAGGGACTGAAGCTTTCTTT
CSVTGSGEGTEAFF